A single sample is the source of the 25 T cell receptor beta chains below, sequenced in a study of T cell changes during pregnancy in multiple sclerosis. Assay: immunoSEQ multiplex PCR; the TCRdb copy retains only in-frame clones and omits some. The data show around 72,000 clones, with just over 90% seen just once and approximately 2% held by the top ten. The sample in question was peripheral blood, obtained in the second trimester of pregnancy. The receptors come from a female donor in good health, enrolled as a control in a pregnancy study.

This clone was seen just once. V is TRBV5-1 and J is TRBJ2-3, with D unclear. The V gene's germline CDR1 is SGHRS and CDR2 YFSETQ. Trimming removed 5 bases from V and 4 bases from J, with 5 bases in between. The CDR3 length is 11 residues. CDR3 sequence (DNA): TGCGCCAGCAGGTCGGCAGATACGCAGTATTTT. Protein: CASRSADTQYF.

This chain's CDR3 is CASSPNPGQGYGYTF. For the CDR3, the DNA is TGTGCCAGCAGCCCAAATCCGGGACAGGGTTATGGCTACACCTTC. The chain is built from TRBV27 and TRBJ1-2; 9 bases align to TRBD1. This CDR3 spans 15 amino acids. The junction had 10 bases not matched to a gene; V was cut back by 6 bases and J by 5 bases. CDR1 MNHEY and CDR2 SMNVEV come from the germline V gene (reference sequence).

V is TRBV19 and J is TRBJ1-3; 9 bases are a match to TRBD1. V was pared by 2 bases and J by 2 bases, with 7 bases of the junction left unmatched. CDR3 size: 17 residues. From germline, CDR1 is LNHDA and CDR2 SQIVND (reference sequence). DNA for the CDR3: TGTGCCAGTAGTATAACGGGACAGGGATTTGCTGGAAACACCATATATTTT. This sequence encodes CASSITGQGFAGNTIYF.

V is TRBV6-5 and J is TRBJ1-5; D not resolved. Trimming stripped 7 bases from V and 1 base from J, with 8 bases between. This CDR3 has 13 residues. The V gene's germline CDR1 is MNHEY and CDR2 SVGAGI. CDR3 in amino acids: CASKGDSNQPQHF. The CDR3, as DNA: TGTGCCAGCAAGGGAGACAGCAATCAGCCCCAGCATTTT.

The sample holds one count of this clone. The rearrangement links TRBV4-3 to TRBJ1-2, with 8 bases aligning to TRBD1. J was trimmed by 5 bases and V by 2 bases; bases with no gene match: 13. The length of the CDR3 is 17 residues. The germline V gene encodes CDR1 LGHNA and CDR2 YSLEER. CDR3 DNA: TGCGCCAGCAGCCAAACCTCAGGACAGGGTAGTGGTTATGGCTACACCTTC. Translated, it gives CASSQTSGQGSGYGYTF.

The V and J genes are TRBV2 and TRBJ1-2; unclear D gene. Germline V gene sequence: CDR1 SNHLY, CDR2 FYNNEI. Trimming removed 4 bases from V and 4 bases from J, with 13 bases in between. The length of the CDR3 is 14 residues. For the CDR3, the DNA is TGTGCCAGCAGTGTGAAACACCTCTCCTATGGCTACACCTTC. It codes for CASSVKHLSYGYTF.

This clone was recorded once. V is TRBV7-2 and J is TRBJ2-1; 7 nucleotides line up with TRBD2. From germline, CDR1 is SGHTA and CDR2 FQGNSA. V gave up 5 bases and J gave up 10 bases; unmatched junction bases: 11. There are 14 residues in the CDR3. CDR3 DNA: TGTGCCAGCAGCCCGCTTTCGGGGGGATGGGAGCAGTTCTTC. Amino acids: CASSPLSGGWEQFF.

This chain connects TRBV18 to TRBJ2-7; D is possibly TRBD2 (5 bases). V was trimmed by 0 bases and J by 4 bases, leaving 19 bases between them. The CDR3 length is 17 residues. Germline CDR1 KGHSH, CDR2 LQKENI. CDR3: CASSPPVTGETSYEQYF. The CDR3 DNA reads TGTGCCAGCTCACCACCCGTAACCGGCGAAACTAGTTACGAGCAGTACTTC.

CDR3 loop: CAWRNPGTGRSQPQHF. The CDR3 DNA is TGTGCCTGGAGGAACCCCGGGACAGGGAGAAGTCAGCCCCAGCATTTT. This chain links TRBV30 with TRBJ1-5; 9 bases align to TRBD1. Germline V gene data show CDR1 as GTSNPN and CDR2 as SVGIG (reference sequence). The CDR3 runs to 16 residues. V trimming: 3 bases; J trimming: 6 bases; junction bases outside the gene matches: 12.

The chain couples TRBV14 to TRBJ2-1; 8 bases match TRBD2. After removal of 3 bases from V and 10 bases from J, the junction contained 14 bases not matched to a gene. There are 16 residues in the CDR3. The V gene's germline CDR1 is SGHDN and CDR2 FVKESK. CDR3 nucleotide sequence: TGTGCCAGCAGCCAGAGAGGCGGGGGGAATTTGAAAGAGCAGTTCTTC. Amino acid sequence: CASSQRGGGNLKEQFF.

This chain connects TRBV6-5 to TRBJ1-5; 9 bases align to TRBD1. CDR1 and CDR2 from the germline V gene are MNHEY and SVGAGI. V shed 6 bases and J 0 bases; nucleotides not matched to a gene: 3. There are 15 residues in the CDR3. This CDR3 is CASSRTGVSNQPQHF. CDR3 nucleotide sequence: TGTGCCAGCAGCCGGACAGGGGTTAGCAATCAGCCCCAGCATTTT.

In nucleotides, the CDR3 is TGTGCCAGCAGTTACGGTACAGGCGGTGACACTGAAGCTTTCTTT. The encoded protein is CASSYGTGGDTEAFF. The chain joins TRBV6-5 to TRBJ1-1; perhaps TRBD1 as D (5 bases). V was pared by 2 bases and J by 3 bases, with 13 bases between. The germline V gene encodes CDR1 MNHEY and CDR2 SVGAGI. CDR3 size: 15 residues.

CDR3 nucleotide sequence: TGTGCCAGCAGTCCTAAGCGGGGGCTCAACTCCTACGAGCAGTACTTC. Its translation is CASSPKRGLNSYEQYF. The chain employs TRBV28 and TRBJ2-7, with 8 bases identical to TRBD2. The length of the CDR3 is 16 residues. Germline trimming cut 5 bases from V and 0 bases from J; bases unmatched to any gene: 9. The germline CDR1 and CDR2 sequences are MDHEN and SYDVKM.

The genes are TRBV4-1 and TRBJ2-7; 12 bases are shared with TRBD1. CDR1 MGHRA and CDR2 YSYEKL come from the germline V gene. The junction had 3 bases not matched to a gene; V was cut back by 4 bases and J by 2 bases. There are 15 residues in the CDR3. This CDR3 is CASSPGTGGTYEQYF. In DNA, the CDR3 is TGCGCCAGCAGCCCCGGGACAGGGGGCACCTACGAGCAGTACTTC.

J is TRBJ1-4 and V is TRBV6-1; 7 bases line up with TRBD1. Germline CDR1 reads MNHNS; CDR2 reads SASEGT. This CDR3 is built from 14 residues. The V gene end was trimmed by 5 bases and the J gene end by 4 bases; junction bases not matched to a gene: 4. CDR3 DNA: TGTGCCAGCAGTCCTAGACAGGGTAATGAAAAACTGTTTTTT. Translation gives CASSPRQGNEKLFF.

V usage is TRBV5-4 and J usage is TRBJ1-1; D perhaps matches TRBD1 (6 bases). CDR1 and CDR2 (germline): SGHNT, YYREEE (reference sequence). V lost 1 base and J lost 0, with 10 bases in between. The CDR3 contains 15 residues. In DNA form, the CDR3 reads TGTGCCAGCAGCTTGACCCAGGGGTTGAACACTGAAGCTTTCTTT. Amino acids: CASSLTQGLNTEAFF.

The chain combines TRBV18 with TRBJ1-5; D uncertain. Germline CDR1 reads KGHSH; CDR2 reads LQKENI. Trimming removed 3 bases from V and 4 bases from J, with 4 bases in between. The CDR3 is 12 residues long. The DNA of the CDR3 is TGTGCCAGCTCACCGTCAAATCAGCCCCAGCATTTT. Translating gives CASSPSNQPQHF. Drawing the rest from reference TRBV18 and TRBJ1-5, the complete variable domain is NAGVMQNPRHLVRRRGQEARLRCSPMKGHSHVYWYRQLPEEGLKFMVYLQKENIIDESGMPKERFSAEFPKEGPSILRIQQVVRGDSAAYFCASSPSNQPQHFGDGTRLSIL.

This rearrangement joins TRBV6-6 to TRBJ2-2; 10 nucleotides match TRBD2. CDR3 length equals 15 residues. CDR1 and CDR2 (germline): MNHNY, SVGAGI (reference sequence). J gave up 4 bases and V 2 bases, and 1 base lay outside the gene matches. The CDR3 DNA reads as TGTGCCAGCAGTTACGGGACTAGCGCCACCGGGGAGCTGTTTTTT. Protein product: CASSYGTSATGELFF.

The chain carries TRBV18 and TRBJ2-6; D remains ambiguous. CDR3 length equals 16 residues. Germline V lookup: CDR1 KGHSH, CDR2 LQKENI. V was clipped by 1 base and J by 2 bases, with 9 bases between them. CDR3 coding DNA: TGTGCCAGCTCACCACTTATATCGGCTGGGGCCAACGTCCTGACTTTC. Protein: CASSPLISAGANVLTF.

Here the CDR3 reads CASSFRLTGEQYF. As DNA, the CDR3 is TGTGCCAGCAGCTTTAGACTGACAGGCGAGCAGTACTTC. V gene TRBV7-2 combines with J gene TRBJ2-7; possibly TRBD1 for D (6 bases). Trimming stripped 3 bases from V and 6 bases from J, with 12 bases between. This CDR3 region has 13 residues. The germline V gene encodes CDR1 SGHTA and CDR2 FQGNSA. Full variable domain (outside the CDR3, taken from reference TRBV7-2 and TRBJ2-7): GAGVSQSPSNKVTEKGKDVELRCDPISGHTALYWYRQSLGQGLEFLIYFQGNSAPDKSGLPSDRFSAERTGGSVSTLTIQRTQQEDSAVYLCASSFRLTGEQYFGPGTRLTVT.

This clone came up once. The chain combines TRBV7-3 with TRBJ2-2; 11 positions match TRBD1. In germline, CDR1 is SGHTA, CDR2 FQGTGA. The J segment lost 5 bases and the V segment lost 5 bases, leaving 4 bases of the junction unmatched. The CDR3 spans 15 residues. The CDR3 is CASSPGTGGTGELFF. CDR3 nucleotides: TGTGCCAGCAGCCCCGGGACAGGGGGAACCGGGGAGCTGTTTTTT. Full variable domain (outside the CDR3, taken from reference TRBV7-3 and TRBJ2-2): GAGVSQTPSNKVTEKGKYVELRCDPISGHTALYWYRQSLGQGPEFLIYFQGTGAADDSGLPNDRFFAVRPEGSVSTLKIQRTERGDSAVYLCASSPGTGGTGELFFGEGSRLTVL.

The J gene is TRBJ1-6, the V gene TRBV18; D gene ambiguous. V was trimmed by 6 bases and J by 8 bases, leaving 14 bases between them. Germline CDR1 and CDR2: KGHSH and LQKENI. The CDR3 has 14 residues. The CDR3 reads CASSTSPGDSPLHF. CDR3 in DNA: TGTGCCAGCTCCACCAGTCCGGGTGATTCACCCCTCCACTTT.

This clone was seen just once. In the same sample, other DNA sequences code for this CDR3. The CDR3 bases are TGTGCCAGCAGCTTAAGGGGAAATCAGCCCCAGCATTTT. Amino acids: CASSLRGNQPQHF. The chain recombines TRBV7-2 with TRBJ1-5, with D possibly matching TRBD1 (5 bases). CDR3 size: 13 residues. CDR1 is SGHTA, CDR2 FQGNSA, per germline. V was trimmed by 2 bases and J by 4 bases, leaving 6 bases between them.

The genes are TRBV6-5 and TRBJ1-1; D remains unclear. Per germline, CDR1 MNHEY and CDR2 SVGAGI. There are 13 residues in the CDR3. V was shortened by 6 bases and J by 1 base, with 9 bases between the two germline ends. The CDR3 loop is CASSTTANTEAFF. CDR3 coding DNA: TGTGCCAGCAGCACAACAGCGAACACTGAAGCTTTCTTT.

The chain combines TRBV5-1 with TRBJ1-6, with TRBD1 identical over 9 bases. V shed 4 bases, J shed 5 bases, and the junction held 4 bases outside the gene matches. CDR1 and CDR2 from the germline V gene are SGHRS and YFSETQ. The CDR3 sequence is 15 residues long. The CDR3 sequence is CASSPGTGNNSPLHF. The CDR3 coding sequence is TGCGCCAGCAGCCCAGGGACAGGGAATAATTCACCCCTCCACTTT.